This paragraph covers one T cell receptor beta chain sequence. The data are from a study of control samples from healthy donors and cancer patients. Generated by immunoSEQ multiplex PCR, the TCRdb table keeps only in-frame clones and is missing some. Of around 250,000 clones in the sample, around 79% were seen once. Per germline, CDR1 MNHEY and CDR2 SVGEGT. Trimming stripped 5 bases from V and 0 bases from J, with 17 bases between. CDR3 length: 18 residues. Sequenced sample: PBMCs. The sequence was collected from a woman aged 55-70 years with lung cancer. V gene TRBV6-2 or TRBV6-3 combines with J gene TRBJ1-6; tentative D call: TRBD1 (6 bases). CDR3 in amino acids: CASSVRDGGSSYNSPLHF. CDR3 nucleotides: TGTGCCAGCAGTGTCCGAGACGGGGGCAGCTCCTATAATTCACCCCTCCACTTT.